This note documents a single TCR beta chain sequence. Within the sample, other DNA sequences also encode this same CDR3. The data originate from a study of cytomegalovirus exposure and HLA in healthy donors. 13 Jbeta primers and 60 Vbeta primers were used for the PCR. Profiled with immunoSEQ multiplex PCR; TCRdb holds only in-frame clones, not every one. The table has about 100,000 clones, around 82% seen once; the top ten hold around 1.5%. The CDR3 length is 13 residues. Trimming shortened V by 8 bases and J by 3 bases, and 14 bases separated the two germline ends. CDR1 MDHEN and CDR2 SYDVKM come from the germline V gene.

The chain has TRBV28 and TRBJ2-7, with D unresolved. What was sequenced was PBMCs. The source of this sequence is a middle-aged woman in good health and CMV-seronegative. CDR3 region: CASGTSPLYEQYF. The CDR3 DNA reads TGTGCCAGCGGTACATCCCCTCTCTACGAGCAGTACTTC.